The clone carrying this TCR beta chain was recorded only once. What it binds is unknown. TCRdb keeps only in-frame clones here, not all; method: immunoSEQ multiplex PCR. Of about 35,000 clones in the sample, about nine tenths are singletons; the top ten hold around 35%. The sample comes from a study of OX40 agonist ivuxolimab in advanced cancers. Overall study: Prior therapy, whether anti-PD-1, anti-PD-L1 or anti-CTLA-4, was allowed, and about 40% had some. The study's findings and limits: Researchers report that CD8+ T cells had, on average, more expanded clones than CD4+. Low normalized T-cell clonal expansion was additionally recorded for some nonresponders. Partial responders receiving 0.1-3.0 mg/kg showed among the lowest clonal expansion.

CDR3 size: 16 residues. The trim removed 6 bases at V and 3 bases at J, leaving 9 bases unmatched. Germline CDR1 SNHLY, CDR2 FYNNEI. The clonotype comes from an adult with an advanced solid tumor such as melanoma, head and neck, liver or kidney cancer. Sequencing used CD4+ or CD8+ T cells sorted from blood, obtained in a trial of the OX40 agonist ivuxolimab. The V call is TRBV2, the J call TRBJ2-3, with 10 bases that match TRBD2. In DNA form, the CDR3 reads TGTGCCAGCAGAGTACCAGAGCGGGGGGGGACAGATACGCAGTATTTT. It translates to CASRVPERGGTDTQYF. Full variable domain (missing parts from reference TRBV2 and TRBJ2-3): EPEVTQTPSHQVTQMGQEVILRCVPISNHLYFYWYRQILGQKVEFLVSFYNNEISEKSEIFDDQFSVERPDGSNFTLKIRSTKLEDSAMYFCASRVPERGGTDTQYFGPGTRLTVL.